These 29 T cell receptor beta chains were all obtained from the same sample, sequenced in a study of blood T cell repertoires in COVID-19. Some clones are missing from TCRdb's copy, which holds only in-frame ones; the method was immunoSEQ multiplex PCR. The table records 30,000 to 40,000 clones, roughly 86% of them present only once. The sequencing sample was made of peripheral blood. Receptor source: a human donor with active COVID-19. The donor label of this sample is uncertain.

The V gene is TRBV11-1, the J gene TRBJ1-3; perhaps TRBD1 as D (5 bases). The germline V and J ends were trimmed by 1 base and 1 base, with 11 bases remaining between them. This CDR3 has 16 residues. Germline-derived CDR1 and CDR2 are SGHAT and FQDESV (reference sequence). The CDR3 DNA follows: TGTGCCAGCAGCTTAGACCGCGGGGGATCTGGAAACACCATATATTTT. It specifies CASSLDRGGSGNTIYF.

CDR3 coding DNA: TGTGCCAGCTCACCAATTTCAGGGCGCGGGGCCAACCGGGAGACCCAGTACTTC. Translated: CASSPISGRGANRETQYF. The V call is TRBV18, the J call TRBJ2-5; D possibly corresponds to TRBD2 (6 bases). V was cut by 2 bases and J by 5 bases, with 24 bases left in between. This CDR3 has 18 residues. From germline, CDR1 is KGHSH and CDR2 LQKENI.

The J gene is TRBJ1-2, the V gene TRBV28; tentatively, D is TRBD1 (6 bases). The CDR3 is made up of 16 amino acids. The germline CDR1 and CDR2 sequences are MDHEN and SYDVKM. V lost 2 bases and J lost 0, with 13 bases in between. The CDR3 DNA sequence: TGTGCCAGCAGTTTAAACAGGGCGAGAACTAACTATGGCTACACCTTC. Protein sequence: CASSLNRARTNYGYTF.

V gene TRBV6-2 or TRBV6-3 combines with J gene TRBJ1-2, with D unclear. CDR1 MNHEY and CDR2 SVGEGT come from the germline V gene. This CDR3 is 13 amino acids long. The V and J ends lost 2 bases and 8 bases respectively, with 12 bases between them. The CDR3 region is CASSYEQYEGYTF. The CDR3 region has the DNA TGTGCCAGCAGTTACGAACAGTATGAGGGCTACACCTTC.

V is TRBV9 and J is TRBJ1-2; TRBD1 is a possible D gene (5 bases). The germline CDR1 and CDR2 sequences are SGDLS and YYNGEE. V gave up 0 bases and J gave up 1 base, with 10 bases separating them. This CDR3 has 15 amino acids. The CDR3 DNA sequence: TGTGCCAGCAGCGTAGCTGGCAGGGATAACTATGGCTACACCTTC. This gives the protein CASSVAGRDNYGYTF.

The rearrangement uses TRBV19 and TRBJ1-5; D is unclear. Trimming removed 11 bases at V and 9 bases at J, with 17 bases between. CDR3 length equals 12 residues. Germline lookup yields CDR1 LNHDA and CDR2 SQIVND (reference sequence). The CDR3 protein is CAGNNGMGPQHF. The CDR3 DNA reads TGTGCCGGAAATAACGGGATGGGGCCCCAGCATTTT.

In this sample, this clone turned up once. This chain uses TRBV7-2 with TRBJ2-3; 8 nucleotides align to TRBD2. The V segment lost 4 bases and the J segment 7 bases; nucleotides outside the gene matches: 10. This CDR3 is 15 amino acids long. Germline-derived CDR1 and CDR2 are SGHTA and FQGNSA. The DNA of the CDR3 is TGTGCCAGCAGCTCGATGGGTAGCGGGACCTATACGCAGTATTTT. Translation gives CASSSMGSGTYTQYF.

The V and J genes are TRBV5-4 and TRBJ1-4; weak D call: TRBD1 (5 bases). The V gene's germline CDR1 is SGHNT and CDR2 YYREEE (reference sequence). This CDR3 spans 15 amino acids. The V and J ends lost 2 bases and 6 bases respectively, with 14 bases between them. The CDR3 DNA reads TGTGCCAGCAGCTTCCAGGCGGGGGATTATGAAAAACTGTTTTTT. Its protein is CASSFQAGDYEKLFF.

V is TRBV2 and J is TRBJ2-5; D call uncertain. Germline CDR1 is SNHLY and CDR2 is FYNNEI. The CDR3 is 15 amino acids. V was clipped by 6 bases and J by 0 bases, with 14 bases between them. CDR3 nucleotide sequence: TGTGCCAGCAGCCAACTGATAGCTCACCAAGAGACCCAGTACTTC. Protein sequence: CASSQLIAHQETQYF.

The rearrangement joins TRBV5-5 to TRBJ1-1, with D uncertain. CDR3 length equals 13 residues. V shed 8 bases and J shed 0 bases, with 11 bases lying between them. CDR1 is SGHKS and CDR2 is YYEKEE in the germline V gene (reference sequence). The CDR3 nucleotides are TGTGCCAGTAATCGACGGGTGAACACTGAAGCTTTCTTT. This translates into CASNRRVNTEAFF.

The table lists this clone with a few counts. At one of its ends the junction is not consistent with the germline gene, which may arise from a read error. V usage is TRBV19 and J usage is TRBJ1-2; no reliable D call. The germline V gene encodes CDR1 LNHDA and CDR2 SQIVND (reference sequence). The CDR3 covers 11 residues. The CDR3 spells CATSLAGRVFF. For the CDR3, the DNA is TGTGCCACCTCTCTTGCCGGGAGGGTCTTCTTC.

This chain links TRBV2 with TRBJ1-2; D gene uncertain. V lost 1 base and J lost 7, with 7 bases in between. CDR1 is SNHLY and CDR2 is FYNNEI in the germline V gene. The CDR3 is 12 residues long. DNA for the CDR3: TGTGCCAGCAGTGAAGGGCCCCCTGGCTACACCTTC. Its translation: CASSEGPPGYTF.

This clone has only one observation. The CDR3 DNA is TGTGCCAGCAGCTTTTCTCCCGGTACTAGCGGGGGTTCCGGCCACAATGAGCAGTTCTTC. As protein: CASSFSPGTSGGSGHNEQFF. The rearrangement uses TRBV7-6 and TRBJ2-1; 11 positions agree with TRBD2. The CDR3 totals 20 residues. V lost 3 bases, J lost 5 bases, and 18 bases stayed unmatched. Germline V gene sequence: CDR1 SGHVS, CDR2 FNYEAQ.

The sample holds a few counts of this clone. The chain couples TRBV6-6 to TRBJ1-5, with unresolved D. Germline V lookup: CDR1 MNHNY, CDR2 SVGAGI (reference sequence). The CDR3 runs 14 residues. V was cut by 2 bases and J by 4 bases, with 9 bases left in between. CDR3 loop: CASSYGRENQPQHF. The CDR3 nucleotides read TGTGCCAGCAGTTACGGTAGGGAGAATCAGCCCCAGCATTTT.

This clone was counted only a few times. The V gene is TRBV5-6, the J gene TRBJ2-5, with 8 bases that match TRBD2. CDR1 is SGHDT and CDR2 is YYEEEE in the germline V gene. The V gene end was trimmed by 2 bases and the J gene end by 2 bases; junction bases not matched to a gene: 5. This CDR3 spans 15 amino acids. The CDR3: CASSFGLAGQETQYF. Here the CDR3 DNA reads TGTGCCAGCAGCTTCGGGTTAGCGGGACAAGAGACCCAGTACTTC.

The rearrangement uses TRBV5-5 and TRBJ1-2; no clear D gene. CDR1 is SGHKS, CDR2 YYEKEE, per germline (reference sequence). The CDR3 contains 13 residues. V lost 2 bases and J lost 7, with 12 bases in between. The CDR3 protein is CASSFYGSSGYTF. CDR3 nucleotide sequence: TGTGCCAGCAGCTTTTATGGGTCTAGTGGCTACACCTTC.

The J gene is TRBJ1-4, the V gene TRBV7-3; D is perhaps TRBD1 (6 bases). The CDR3 is made up of 20 amino acids. The germline V gene encodes CDR1 SGHTA and CDR2 FQGTGA. V dropped 5 bases and J dropped 0 bases, with 25 bases sitting between them. CDR3 coding DNA: TGTGCCAGCAGCCATCTCCCGAGGACAGTCGCTATTGCAACTAATGAAAAACTGTTTTTT. Protein sequence: CASSHLPRTVAIATNEKLFF. The full variable domain, with the rest looked up from reference TRBV7-3 and TRBJ1-4, is GAGVSQTPSNKVTEKGKYVELRCDPISGHTALYWYRQSLGQGPEFLIYFQGTGAADDSGLPNDRFFAVRPEGSVSTLKIQRTERGDSAVYLCASSHLPRTVAIATNEKLFFGSGTQLSVL.

V is TRBV27 and J is TRBJ1-2; 10 positions match TRBD1. Germline V CDR1 and CDR2: MNHEY, SMNVEV (reference sequence). The CDR3 has 17 amino acids. The V gene end was trimmed by 6 bases and the J gene end by 4 bases; junction bases not matched to a gene: 14. DNA for the CDR3: TGTGCCAGCAGCCGGGAGGGACAGGGGCGGTTCGCCTATGGCTACACCTTC. Protein: CASSREGQGRFAYGYTF.

The CDR3 loop is CAIKSSGGAFDTQYF. The CDR3 nucleotides read TGTGCCATAAAATCGAGCGGGGGGGCCTTCGATACGCAGTATTTT. This rearrangement joins TRBV10-3 to TRBJ2-3, with 10 bases matching TRBD2. The CDR3 covers 15 residues. J gave up 6 bases and V 9 bases, and 12 bases lay outside the gene matches. Germline values: CDR1 ENHRY, CDR2 SYGVKD.

The chain joins TRBV3-1 (or the pseudogene TRBV3-2) to TRBJ1-4; the D gene is possibly TRBD1 (6 bases). Between the trimmed V and J ends, which lost 4 bases and 4 bases, there was a span of 13 bases. Germline V gene data show CDR1 as LGHDT and CDR2 as YNNKEL (reference sequence). This CDR3 is 15 amino acids long. CDR3 residues: CASSPMTGGNEKLFF. The CDR3 region has the DNA TGTGCCAGCAGCCCCATGACAGGCGGTAATGAAAAACTGTTTTTT.

This chain uses TRBV5-8 with TRBJ2-3; possibly TRBD2 for D (5 bases). The germline V gene has CDR1 SGHTS and CDR2 YDEGEE. Trimming took 3 bases from V and 3 from J, leaving 20 bases between them. CDR3 length: 17 residues. This CDR3 reads CASSSKPPGSATDTQYF. The DNA of the CDR3 is TGTGCCAGCAGCTCCAAACCGCCGGGGTCGGCGACAGATACGCAGTATTTT.

A remark on this clone: One end of the junction does not line up with germline, which may come from a read error. The chain has TRBV7-7 and TRBJ2-5, with 9 bases identical to TRBD1. The CDR3 totals 15 residues. CDR1 and CDR2 (germline): SSHAT, FNYEAQ (reference sequence). In nucleotides, the CDR3 is TGTGCTAGCAGCGTAACAGGGGGCGGAGGAGAGACCCAGTACTTC. This gives the protein CASSVTGGGGETQYF. Together with reference TRBV7-7 and TRBJ2-5, the CDR3 gives the full variable domain: GAGVSQSPRYKVTKRGQDVTLRCDPISSHATLYWYQQALGQGPEFLTYFNYEAQPDKSGLPSDRFSAERPEGSISTLTIQRTEQRDSAMYRCASSVTGGGGETQYFGPGTRLLVL.

The V call is TRBV4-1, the J call TRBJ2-1; maybe TRBD2 (5 bases). Trimming shortened V by 0 bases and J by 7 bases, and 7 bases separated the two germline ends. In germline, CDR1 is MGHRA, CDR2 YSYEKL. CDR3 length: 13 residues. As DNA, the CDR3 is TGCGCCAGCAGCCAAGAAGCGGCTAATGAGCAGTTCTTC. Amino acids: CASSQEAANEQFF.

CDR3 coding DNA: TGCAGCGTTGACGAGCCCCCTCCGGATAGAGGCTATGGCTACACCTTC. As protein: CSVDEPPPDRGYGYTF. The V gene is TRBV29-1, the J gene TRBJ1-2; the D is unclear. V lost 3 bases to trimming and J lost 4 bases, with 21 bases between them. Germline loops: CDR1 SQVTM, CDR2 ANQGSEA. The CDR3 contains 16 residues.

This clone appeared a few times. The chain has TRBV5-6 and TRBJ2-7, with 9 bases fitting TRBD1. Germline CDR1 is SGHDT and CDR2 is YYEEEE. CDR3 length: 17 residues. The V and J ends lost 6 bases and 1 base, in that order; junction bases with no gene match: 14. CDR3 coding DNA: TGTGCCAGCACTCGAGGACAGGGGTGGATTAGGTCCTACGAGCAGTACTTC. Protein product: CASTRGQGWIRSYEQYF.

V is TRBV3-1 (or the pseudogene TRBV3-2) and J is TRBJ1-4; unclear D gene. Germline assignment: CDR1 LGHDT and CDR2 YNNKEL (reference sequence). V lost 2 bases and J 6 bases, leaving 7 bases between the germline ends. The CDR3 covers 13 residues. The CDR3 nucleotides are TGTGCCAGCAGCCAACTGAGATATGAAAAACTGTTTTTT. This gives the protein CASSQLRYEKLFF.

The chain joins TRBV5-4 to TRBJ2-7, with 9 bases fitting TRBD1. Germline CDR1 is SGHNT and CDR2 is YYREEE (reference sequence). The CDR3 covers 16 residues. J was trimmed by 2 bases and V by 4 bases; bases with no gene match: 10. As DNA, the CDR3 is TGTGCCAGCAGCCCGGGGGACAGGGATATTCCCTACGAGCAGTACTTC. Translated, it gives CASSPGDRDIPYEQYF.

The chain joins TRBV6-1 to TRBJ2-1; D might be TRBD2 (5 bases). The V end was cut by 1 base, the J end by 6 bases, with 13 bases between. The CDR3 is made up of 15 amino acids. Germline V gene lookup returns CDR1 MNHNS and CDR2 SASEGT. The CDR3 region has the DNA TGTGCCAGCAGTGAAGGAGGGCTAGCCCGCAATGAGCAGTTCTTC. Its protein is CASSEGGLARNEQFF.

In this sample, this clone turned up once. The chain recombines TRBV19 with TRBJ2-3; 11 positions match TRBD2. The CDR3 is 18 residues long. The V segment lost 7 bases and the J segment 2 bases; nucleotides outside the gene matches: 14. Looked up from germline, CDR1 is LNHDA and CDR2 is SQIVND (reference sequence). The CDR3 nucleotides are TGTGCCAGTAAAAAATCTGCCCGACTAGCGGGGAACACAGATACGCAGTATTTT. It encodes CASKKSARLAGNTDTQYF. Variable domain in full (rest from reference TRBV19 and TRBJ2-3): DGGITQSPKYLFRKEGQNVTLSCEQNLNHDAMYWYRQDPGQGLRLIYYSQIVNDFQKGDIAEGYSVSREKKESFPLTVTSAQKNPTAFYLCASKKSARLAGNTDTQYFGPGTRLTVL.